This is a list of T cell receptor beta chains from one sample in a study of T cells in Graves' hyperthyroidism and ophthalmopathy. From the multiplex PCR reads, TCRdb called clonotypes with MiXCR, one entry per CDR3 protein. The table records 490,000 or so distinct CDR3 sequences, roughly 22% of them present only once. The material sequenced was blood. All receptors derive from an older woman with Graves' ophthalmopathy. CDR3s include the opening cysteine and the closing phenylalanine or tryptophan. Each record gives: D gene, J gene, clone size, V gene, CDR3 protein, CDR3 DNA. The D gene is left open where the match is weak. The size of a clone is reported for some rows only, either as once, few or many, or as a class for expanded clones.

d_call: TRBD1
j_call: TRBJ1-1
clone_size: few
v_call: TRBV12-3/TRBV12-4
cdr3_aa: CASSLIGQGRTEAFF
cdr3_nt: TGTGCCAGCAGTTTGATCGGACAGGGGAGGACTGAAGCTTTCTTT

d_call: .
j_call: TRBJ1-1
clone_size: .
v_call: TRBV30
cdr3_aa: CAWNEVGWNTEAFF
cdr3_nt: TGTGCCTGGAATGAGGTCGGGTGGAACACTGAAGCTTTCTTT

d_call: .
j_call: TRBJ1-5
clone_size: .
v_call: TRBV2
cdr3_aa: CASSVRKGMGNQPQHF
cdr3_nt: TGTGCCAGCAGTGTTCGTAAGGGGATGGGCAATCAGCCCCAGCATTTT

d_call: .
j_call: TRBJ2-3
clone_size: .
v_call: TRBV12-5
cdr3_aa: CASGLVTAGLGDTQYF
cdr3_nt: TGTGCTAGTGGTTTGGTAACCGCCGGGTTAGGAGATACGCAGTATTTT

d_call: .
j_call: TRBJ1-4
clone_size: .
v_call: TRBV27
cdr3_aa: CASSAGALGEKLFF
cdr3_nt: TGTGCCAGCAGTGCGGGGGCTCTGGGTGAAAAACTGTTTTTT

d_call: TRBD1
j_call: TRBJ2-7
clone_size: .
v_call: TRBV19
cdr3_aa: CASSVTQGAAYEQYF
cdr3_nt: TGTGCCAGTAGTGTAACACAGGGGGCGGCCTACGAGCAGTACTTC

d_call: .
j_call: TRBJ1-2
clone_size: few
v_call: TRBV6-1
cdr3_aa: CASFFQGTNYGYTF
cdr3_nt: TGTGCCAGCTTTTTCCAGGGCACTAACTATGGCTACACCTTC

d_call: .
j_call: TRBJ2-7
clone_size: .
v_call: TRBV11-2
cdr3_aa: CASSRWGRRAYEQYF
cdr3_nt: TGTGCCAGCAGTCGGTGGGGGAGAAGGGCCTACGAGCAGTACTTC

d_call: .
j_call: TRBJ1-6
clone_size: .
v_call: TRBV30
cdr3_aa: CAWSVLDRAPNRPLHF
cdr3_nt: TGTGCCTGGAGTGTCCTCGACCGGGCCCCGAATAGGCCCCTCCACTTT

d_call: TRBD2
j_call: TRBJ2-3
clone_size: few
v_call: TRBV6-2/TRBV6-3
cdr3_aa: CASRNSGGTDTQYF
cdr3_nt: TGTGCCAGCAGGAATAGCGGGGGCACAGATACGCAGTATTTT

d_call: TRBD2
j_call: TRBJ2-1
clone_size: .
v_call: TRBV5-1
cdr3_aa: CDSSLGGLAGVINNEQFF
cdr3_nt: TGCGACAGCAGCTTGGGGGGACTAGCGGGAGTAATCAACAATGAGCAGTTCTTC

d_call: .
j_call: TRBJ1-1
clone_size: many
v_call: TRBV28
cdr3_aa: CASKQTGVNTEAFF
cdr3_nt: TGTGCCAGCAAACAGACAGGAGTGAACACTGAAGCTTTCTTT

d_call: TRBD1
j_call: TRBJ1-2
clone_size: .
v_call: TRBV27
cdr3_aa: CASSFRKNRGRLYGYTF
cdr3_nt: TGTGCCAGCAGTTTTCGGAAAAACAGGGGGCGCCTCTATGGCTACACCTTC

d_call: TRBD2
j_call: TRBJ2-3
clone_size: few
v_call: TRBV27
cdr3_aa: CASSLLAGAQTDTQYF
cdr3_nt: TGTGCCAGCAGCCTCCTTGCGGGAGCGCAGACAGATACGCAGTATTTT

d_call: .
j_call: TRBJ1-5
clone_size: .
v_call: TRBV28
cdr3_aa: CASSRDNNQPQHF
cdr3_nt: TGTGCCAGCAGTAGGGACAACAATCAGCCCCAGCATTTT

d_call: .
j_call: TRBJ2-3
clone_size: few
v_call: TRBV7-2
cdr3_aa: CASSPRRAGTDTQYF
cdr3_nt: TGTGCCAGCAGCCCTAGAAGGGCCGGCACAGATACGCAGTATTTT

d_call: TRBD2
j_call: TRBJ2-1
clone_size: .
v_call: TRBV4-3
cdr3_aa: CASSQGQRGNEQFF
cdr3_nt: TGCGCCAGCAGCCAAGGGCAGCGGGGCAATGAGCAGTTCTTC

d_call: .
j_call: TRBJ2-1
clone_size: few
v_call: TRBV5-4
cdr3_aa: CASSSVQTYNEQFF
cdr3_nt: TGTGCCAGCAGTTCCGTCCAAACGTACAATGAGCAGTTCTTC

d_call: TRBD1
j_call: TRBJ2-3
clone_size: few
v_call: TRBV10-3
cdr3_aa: CAIRGTGSLSDTQYF
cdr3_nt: TGTGCCATCAGGGGGACAGGGTCGCTGTCCGATACGCAGTATTTT

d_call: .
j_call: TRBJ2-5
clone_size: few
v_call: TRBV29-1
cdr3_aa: CSVEQGRETQYF
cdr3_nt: TGCAGCGTTGAACAGGGACGGGAGACCCAGTACTTC

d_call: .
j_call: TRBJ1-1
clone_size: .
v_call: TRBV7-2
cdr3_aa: CASSLMVTEAFF
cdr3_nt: TGTGCCAGCAGCCTTATGGTTACTGAAGCTTTCTTT

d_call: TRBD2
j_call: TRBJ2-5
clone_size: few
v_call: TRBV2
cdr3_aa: CASSDGLAGRVGETQYF
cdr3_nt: TGTGCCAGCAGTGATGGACTAGCGGGAAGGGTAGGAGAGACCCAGTACTTC

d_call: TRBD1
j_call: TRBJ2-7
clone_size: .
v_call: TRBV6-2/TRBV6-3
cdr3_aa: CASKPGQGTYEQYF
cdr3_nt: TGTGCCAGCAAACCGGGACAGGGGACTTACGAGCAGTACTTC

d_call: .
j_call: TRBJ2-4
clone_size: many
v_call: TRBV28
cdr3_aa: CASRGPGLAKNIQYF
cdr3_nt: TGTGCCAGCAGGGGTCCGGGACTAGCCAAAAACATTCAGTACTTC

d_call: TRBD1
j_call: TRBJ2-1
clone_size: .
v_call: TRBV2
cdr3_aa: CASGSSSGTGYNEQFF
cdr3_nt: TGTGCCAGCGGATCCTCGAGCGGGACAGGGTACAATGAGCAGTTCTTC

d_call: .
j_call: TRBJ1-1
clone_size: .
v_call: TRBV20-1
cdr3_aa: CSARELLNTEAFF
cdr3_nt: TGCAGTGCTAGAGAACTCTTGAACACTGAAGCTTTCTTT

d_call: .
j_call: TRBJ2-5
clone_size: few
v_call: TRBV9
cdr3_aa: CASSVAPGQETQYF
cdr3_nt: TGTGCCAGCAGCGTAGCACCCGGCCAAGAGACCCAGTACTTC

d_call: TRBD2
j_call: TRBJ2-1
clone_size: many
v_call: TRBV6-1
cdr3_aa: CAAKMGLAGGRDNEQFF
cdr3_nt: TGTGCCGCCAAAATGGGGCTAGCGGGAGGAAGGGACAATGAGCAGTTCTTC

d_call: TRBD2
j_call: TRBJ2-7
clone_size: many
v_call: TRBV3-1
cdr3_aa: CASSHPGLAAYEQYF
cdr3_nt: TGTGCCAGCAGCCATCCGGGACTAGCGGCCTACGAGCAGTACTTC

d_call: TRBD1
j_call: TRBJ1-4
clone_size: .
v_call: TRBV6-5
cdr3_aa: CASSYSQGGEKLFF
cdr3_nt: TGTGCCAGCAGTTACAGTCAGGGGGGGGAAAAACTGTTTTTT

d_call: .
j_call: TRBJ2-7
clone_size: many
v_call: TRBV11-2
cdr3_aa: CASSLVAMGEQYF
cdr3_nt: TGTGCCAGCAGCTTAGTTGCCATGGGGGAGCAGTACTTC

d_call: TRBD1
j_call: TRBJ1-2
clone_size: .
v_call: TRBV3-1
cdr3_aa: CASSQEHRGGYGYTF
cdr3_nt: TGTGCCAGCAGCCAGGAACACAGGGGCGGGTATGGCTACACCTTC

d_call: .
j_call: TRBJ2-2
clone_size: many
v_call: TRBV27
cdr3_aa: CASSFWGTGELFF
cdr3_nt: TGTGCCAGCAGTTTCTGGGGTACCGGGGAGCTGTTTTTT

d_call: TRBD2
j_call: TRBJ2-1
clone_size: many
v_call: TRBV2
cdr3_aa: CASSPLSGGGRGNEQFF
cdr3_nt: TGTGCCAGCAGTCCCCTCTCCGGGGGAGGGCGGGGCAATGAGCAGTTCTTC

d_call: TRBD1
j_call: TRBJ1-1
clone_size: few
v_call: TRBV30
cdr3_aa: CAWSRRQGAKREAFF
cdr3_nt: TGTGCCTGGAGCCGGCGACAGGGGGCGAAGAGAGAAGCTTTCTTT

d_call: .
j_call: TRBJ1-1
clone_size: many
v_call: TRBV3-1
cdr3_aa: CASSQDGTFF
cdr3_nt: TGTGCCAGCAGCCAAGACGGAACTTTCTTT

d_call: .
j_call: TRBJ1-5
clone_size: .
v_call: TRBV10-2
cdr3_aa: CATSFGGENQPQHF
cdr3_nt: TGCGCCACCTCATTTGGCGGGGAGAATCAGCCCCAGCATTTT

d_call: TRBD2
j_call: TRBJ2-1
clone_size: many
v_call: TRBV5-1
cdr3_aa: CASSLRGVASGVSYNEQFF
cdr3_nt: TGCGCCAGCAGCTTGCGGGGGGTGGCTAGCGGGGTCTCCTACAATGAGCAGTTCTTC

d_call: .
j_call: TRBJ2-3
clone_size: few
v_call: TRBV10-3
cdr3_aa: CAISEGGTRTDTQYF
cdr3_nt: TGTGCCATCAGTGAAGGCGGGACCCGCACAGATACGCAGTATTTT

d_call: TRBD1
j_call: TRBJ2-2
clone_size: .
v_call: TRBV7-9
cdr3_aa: CASSPSGQEAGELFF
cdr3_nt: TGTGCCAGCAGCCCTTCAGGACAGGAGGCCGGGGAGCTGTTTTTT

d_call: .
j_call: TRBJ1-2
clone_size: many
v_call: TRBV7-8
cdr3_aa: CASSSQRGGYTF
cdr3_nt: TGTGCCAGCAGCTCACAGCGGGGTGGCTACACCTTC

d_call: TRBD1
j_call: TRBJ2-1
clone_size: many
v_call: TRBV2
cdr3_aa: CASSPWTGWDNEQFF
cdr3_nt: TGTGCCAGCAGCCCTTGGACAGGGTGGGACAATGAGCAGTTCTTC

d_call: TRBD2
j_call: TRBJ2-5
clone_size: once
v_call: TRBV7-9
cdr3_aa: CASGLAGGPETQYF
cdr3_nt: TGTGCCAGCGGACTAGCGGGAGGGCCGGAGACCCAGTACTTC

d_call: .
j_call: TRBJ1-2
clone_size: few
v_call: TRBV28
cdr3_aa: CASSLRVSYGYTF
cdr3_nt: TGTGCCAGCAGTTTAAGGGTTTCCTATGGCTACACCTTC

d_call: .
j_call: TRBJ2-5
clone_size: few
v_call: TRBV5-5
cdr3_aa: CASSRSGNQETQYF
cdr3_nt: TGTGCCAGCAGCCGTAGCGGAAACCAAGAGACCCAGTACTTC

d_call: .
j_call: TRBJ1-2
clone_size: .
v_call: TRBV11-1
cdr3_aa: CASSSSGYPYGYTF
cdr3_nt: TGTGCCAGCAGCTCGTCGGGATACCCTTATGGCTACACCTTC

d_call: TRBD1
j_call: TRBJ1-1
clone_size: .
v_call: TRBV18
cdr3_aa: CASSVDRGRPNTEAFF
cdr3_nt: TGTGCCAGCTCAGTAGACAGGGGGCGACCGAACACTGAAGCTTTCTTT

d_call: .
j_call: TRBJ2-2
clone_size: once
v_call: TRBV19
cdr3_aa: CASSILGEFTGELFF
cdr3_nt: TGTGCCAGTAGTATTTTGGGGGAGTTCACCGGGGAGCTGTTTTTT